The next 16 T cell receptor beta chains were all read from a single sample in a study of T cells and Merkel cell carcinoma outcomes. Method: immunoSEQ multiplex PCR; TCRdb's copy keeps in-frame clones and lacks some. The sample comprises about 15,000 clones, roughly 92% of which are singletons, and approximately 2% rests with the top ten. The specimen was tumor tissue from Merkel cell carcinoma. These receptors all come from a human donor with Merkel cell carcinoma.

The rearrangement links TRBV7-2 to TRBJ2-5; no reliable D call. This CDR3 region has 12 residues. The germline gives CDR1 SGHTA, CDR2 FQGNSA. Trimming shortened V by 3 bases and J by 0 bases, and 2 bases separated the two germline ends. The CDR3 nucleotides read TGTGCCAGCAGCTTCTACCAAGAGACCCAGTACTTC. Its protein is CASSFYQETQYF.

The V call is TRBV6-1, the J call TRBJ1-2; no firm D call. CDR3 length: 12 residues. CDR1 and CDR2 from the germline V gene are MNHNS and SASEGT. Trimming shortened V by 4 bases and J by 2 bases, and 5 bases separated the two germline ends. The CDR3: CASSVTNYGYTF. The CDR3 nucleotides are TGTGCCAGCAGTGTGACCAACTATGGCTACACCTTC.

This clone was recorded once. This rearrangement joins TRBV19 to TRBJ2-3; 9 bases fit TRBD2. The ends lost 6 bases at V and 5 bases at J; junction bases unmatched: 24. The CDR3 is made up of 20 amino acids. Germline CDR1 and CDR2: LNHDA and SQIVND (reference sequence). DNA of the CDR3: TGTGCCAGTAGCCGAGATCTATCGCCAGGGCTAGCGGGGAAGGGAGATACGCAGTATTTT. Residues: CASSRDLSPGLAGKGDTQYF.

This rearrangement joins TRBV15 to TRBJ2-5, with D possibly TRBD1 on 6 matching bases. The V end lost 3 bases, the J end lost 7 bases, and 15 bases lay between the germline ends. This CDR3 is 14 amino acids long. The germline V gene has CDR1 LNHNV and CDR2 YYDKDF (reference sequence). The CDR3 DNA reads as TGTGCCACCAGCAGCCCAAACACCAGGGGGACCCAGTACTTC. It specifies CATSSPNTRGTQYF.

The chain links TRBV2 to TRBJ1-1; no clear D. The V end was cut by 4 bases, the J end by 4 bases, with 7 bases between. The CDR3 has 12 residues. Germline loops: CDR1 SNHLY, CDR2 FYNNEI. CDR3 sequence reads: CASSGECTEAFF. CDR3 in DNA: TGTGCCAGCAGTGGGGAGTGCACTGAAGCTTTCTTT.

V and J are TRBV28 and TRBJ2-6; D possibly corresponds to TRBD2 (6 bases). CDR1 is MDHEN and CDR2 is SYDVKM in the germline V gene. This CDR3 is built from 14 residues. V was shortened by 6 bases and J by 4 bases, with 10 bases between the two germline ends. CDR3 sequence reads: CASSPGGGANVLTF. The CDR3 DNA reads as TGTGCCAGCAGCCCTGGAGGGGGGGCCAACGTCCTGACTTTC. Complete variable domain (other parts from reference TRBV28 and TRBJ2-6): DVKVTQSSRYLVKRTGEKVFLECVQDMDHENMFWYRQDPGLGLRLIYFSYDVKMKEKGDIPEGYSVSREKKERFSLILESASTNQTSMYLCASSPGGGANVLTFGAGSRLTVL.

This chain uses TRBV2 with TRBJ1-2; D may be TRBD1 (6 bases). The CDR3 has 13 residues. Trimming stripped 6 bases from V and 8 bases from J, with 16 bases between. Germline CDR1 SNHLY, CDR2 FYNNEI. Here the CDR3 reads CASRPTGLGGYTF. CDR3 nucleotides: TGTGCCAGCAGACCGACAGGCCTAGGGGGCTACACCTTC.

The chain uses TRBV9 and TRBJ2-1, with D unclear. Germline V gives CDR1 SGDLS, CDR2 YYNGEE. The CDR3 runs 14 residues. Trimming removed 4 bases from V and 7 bases from J, with 15 bases in between. The CDR3 loop reads CASSSTELGNEQFF. The DNA of the CDR3 is TGTGCCAGCAGCTCCACTGAATTGGGGAATGAGCAGTTCTTC.

V is TRBV18 and J is TRBJ2-5, with TRBD2 matching 9 bases. V was clipped by 2 bases and J by 3 bases; unmatched bases: 10. Germline CDR1 is KGHSH and CDR2 is LQKENI. CDR3 length equals 17 residues. CDR3 in amino acids: CASSPRVVAGAEETQYF. For the CDR3, the DNA is TGTGCCAGCTCACCAAGGGTGGTAGCGGGGGCCGAAGAGACCCAGTACTTC.

The chain employs TRBV5-6 and TRBJ1-1; D is uncertain. Per the germline V gene, CDR1 is SGHDT and CDR2 is YYEEEE. CDR3 length: 14 amino acids. The V end was cut by 3 bases, the J end by 3 bases, with 12 bases between. The CDR3 sequence: CASSWELEYTEAFF. CDR3 bases: TGTGCCAGCAGCTGGGAATTAGAGTACACTGAAGCTTTCTTT.

The chain is built from TRBV9 and TRBJ1-4; D uncertain. V lost 0 bases and J 10 bases, leaving 10 bases between the germline ends. The CDR3 covers 13 residues. Germline V gives CDR1 SGDLS, CDR2 YYNGEE. CDR3 nucleotides: TGTGCCAGCAGCGTAGAACCGGGTGGAAAACTGTTTTTT. Protein sequence: CASSVEPGGKLFF.

This chain joins TRBV30 and TRBJ2-7, with D perhaps matching TRBD1 (6 bases). The length of the CDR3 is 13 residues. Trimming took 2 bases from V and 2 from J, leaving 10 bases between them. The germline V gene encodes CDR1 GTSNPN and CDR2 SVGIG (reference sequence). The CDR3 nucleotides are TGTGCCTGGAGTCGTACAGGGCCCTACGAGCAGTACTTC. This encodes CAWSRTGPYEQYF.

The chain has TRBV7-6 and TRBJ2-3, with TRBD2 matching 10 bases. Germline CDR1 reads SGHVS; CDR2 reads FNYEAQ. The CDR3 is 13 residues long. V trimming: 9 bases; J trimming: 5 bases; junction bases outside the gene matches: 5. CDR3 nucleotides: TGTGCCAGTAGTTTAGCGGGGGGAGATACGCAGTATTTT. This gives the protein CASSLAGGDTQYF.

The V and J genes are TRBV6-5 and TRBJ1-3, with TRBD1 matching over 8 bases. Germline loops: CDR1 MNHEY, CDR2 SVGAGI. V lost 2 bases and J lost 5; bases outside the gene matches: 5. The CDR3 runs 15 residues. CDR3 loop: CASSYGGTGRNTIYF. In nucleotides, the CDR3 is TGTGCCAGCAGTTACGGTGGGACAGGCAGAAACACCATATATTTT.

The chain combines TRBV5-4 with TRBJ1-1; D remains ambiguous. Trimming shortened V by 1 base and J by 0 bases, and 13 bases separated the two germline ends. The germline CDR1 and CDR2 sequences are SGHNT and YYREEE (reference sequence). CDR3 length: 16 amino acids. CDR3 in DNA: TGTGCCAGCAGCTTGTTCGGGATGGAGGTGAACACTGAAGCTTTCTTT. This codes for CASSLFGMEVNTEAFF.

The chain combines TRBV10-3 with TRBJ1-1, with D possibly TRBD1 on 5 matching bases. CDR3 length equals 13 residues. V was cut by 11 bases and J by 0 bases, with 13 bases left in between. The V gene's germline CDR1 is ENHRY and CDR2 SYGVKD. CDR3 sequence (DNA): TGTGCCTCTCTATGGGGGATGAACACTGAAGCTTTCTTT. As protein: CASLWGMNTEAFF.